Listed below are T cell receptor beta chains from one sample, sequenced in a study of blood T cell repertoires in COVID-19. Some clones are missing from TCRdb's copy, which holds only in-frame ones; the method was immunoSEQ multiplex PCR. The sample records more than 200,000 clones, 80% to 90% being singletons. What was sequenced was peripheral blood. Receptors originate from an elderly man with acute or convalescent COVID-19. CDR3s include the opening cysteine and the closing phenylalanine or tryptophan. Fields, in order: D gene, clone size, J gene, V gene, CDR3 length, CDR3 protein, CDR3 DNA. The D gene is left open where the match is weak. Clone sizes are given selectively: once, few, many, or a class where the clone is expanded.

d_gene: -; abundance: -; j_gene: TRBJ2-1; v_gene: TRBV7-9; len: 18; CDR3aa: CASSLAWLRGPRGNEQFF; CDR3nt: TGTGCCAGCAGCTTAGCATGGCTTCGAGGGCCCAGGGGCAATGAGCAGTTCTTC
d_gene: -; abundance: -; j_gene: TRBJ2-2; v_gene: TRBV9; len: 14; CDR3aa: CASSTNTNTGELFF; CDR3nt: TGTGCCAGCAGCACCAACACCAACACCGGGGAGCTGTTTTTT
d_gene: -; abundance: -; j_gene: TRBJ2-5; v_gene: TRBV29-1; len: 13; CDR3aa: CSVEERRGETQYF; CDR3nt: TGCAGCGTTGAAGAGCGAAGGGGGGAGACCCAGTACTTC
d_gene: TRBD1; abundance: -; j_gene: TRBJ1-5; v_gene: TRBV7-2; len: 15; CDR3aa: CASSFRTGVNQPQHF; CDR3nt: TGTGCCAGCAGCTTTCGGACAGGGGTTAATCAGCCCCAGCATTTT
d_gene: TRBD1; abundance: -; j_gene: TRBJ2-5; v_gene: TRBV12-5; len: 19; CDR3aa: CASGPRPETGFPRQETQYF; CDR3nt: TGTGCTAGTGGTCCGCGACCCGAGACAGGGTTCCCCCGCCAAGAGACCCAGTACTTC
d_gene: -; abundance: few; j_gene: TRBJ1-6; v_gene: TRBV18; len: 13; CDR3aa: CASSPPRSSPLHF; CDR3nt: TGTGCCAGCTCACCACCAAGGAGTTCACCCCTCCACTTT
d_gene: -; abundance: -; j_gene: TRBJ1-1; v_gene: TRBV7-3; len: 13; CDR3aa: CASSSGQNTEAFF; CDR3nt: TGTGCCAGCAGCTCCGGACAGAACACTGAAGCTTTCTTT
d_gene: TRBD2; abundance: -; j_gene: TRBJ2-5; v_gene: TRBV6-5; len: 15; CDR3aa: CASSRLANIQETQYF; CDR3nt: TGTGCCAGCAGTAGACTAGCGAATATCCAAGAGACCCAGTACTTC
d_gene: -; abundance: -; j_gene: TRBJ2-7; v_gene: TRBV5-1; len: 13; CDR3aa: CASSSDGFYEQYF; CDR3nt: TGCGCCAGCAGCTCCGACGGGTTCTACGAGCAGTACTTC
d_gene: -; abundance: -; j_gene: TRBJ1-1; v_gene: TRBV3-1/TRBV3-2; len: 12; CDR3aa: CASQGPGTEAFF; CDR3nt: TGTGCCAGCCAAGGCCCGGGCACTGAAGCTTTCTTT
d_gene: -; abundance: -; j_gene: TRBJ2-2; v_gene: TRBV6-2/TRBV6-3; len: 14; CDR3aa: CASSYDGFTGELFF; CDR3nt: TGTGCCAGCAGTTACGACGGGTTCACCGGGGAGCTGTTTTTT
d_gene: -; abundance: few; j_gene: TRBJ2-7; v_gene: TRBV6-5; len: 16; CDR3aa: CASSYLAAGRPYEQYF; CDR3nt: TGTGCCAGCAGTTACCTGGCGGCGGGCAGGCCCTACGAGCAGTACTTC
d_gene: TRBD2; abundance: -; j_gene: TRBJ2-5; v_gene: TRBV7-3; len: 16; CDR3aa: CASSLLGLAGEETQYF; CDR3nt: TGTGCCAGCAGCTTATTAGGACTAGCGGGGGAAGAGACCCAGTACTTC
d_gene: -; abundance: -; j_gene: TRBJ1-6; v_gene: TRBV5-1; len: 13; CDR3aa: CASSLAGNSPLHF; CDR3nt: TGCGCCAGCAGCTTGGCCGGGAATTCACCCCTCCACTTT
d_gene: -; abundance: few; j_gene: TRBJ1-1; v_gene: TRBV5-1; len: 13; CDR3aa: CASSLEQSTEAFF; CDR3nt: TGCGCCAGCAGCTTGGAACAAAGCACTGAAGCTTTCTTT
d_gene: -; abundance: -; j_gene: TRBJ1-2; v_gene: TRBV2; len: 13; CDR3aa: CASGKGANYGYTF; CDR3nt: TGTGCCAGCGGGAAAGGGGCTAACTATGGCTACACCTTC
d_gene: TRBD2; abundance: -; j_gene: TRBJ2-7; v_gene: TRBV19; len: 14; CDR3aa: CASSASSGVYEQYF; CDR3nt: TGTGCCAGTAGTGCGTCTAGCGGGGTTTACGAGCAGTACTTC
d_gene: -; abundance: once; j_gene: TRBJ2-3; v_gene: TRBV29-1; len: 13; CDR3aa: CSVEYTSTDTQYF; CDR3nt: TGCAGCGTTGAGTATACTAGCACAGATACGCAGTATTTT
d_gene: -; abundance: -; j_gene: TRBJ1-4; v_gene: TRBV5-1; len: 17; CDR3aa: CASSLVGALATNEKLFF; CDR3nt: TGCGCCAGCAGCTTGGTAGGGGCACTTGCAACTAATGAAAAACTGTTTTTT
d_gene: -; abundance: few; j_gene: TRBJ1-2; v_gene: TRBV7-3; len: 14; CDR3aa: CASSLDSGGEGYTF; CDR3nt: TGTGCCAGCAGCTTAGATTCGGGGGGAGAGGGCTACACCTTC
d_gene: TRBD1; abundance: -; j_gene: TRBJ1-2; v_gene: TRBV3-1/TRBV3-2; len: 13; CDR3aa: CASSQTGERGYTF; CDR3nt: TGTGCCAGCAGCCAAACAGGGGAAAGGGGCTACACCTTC
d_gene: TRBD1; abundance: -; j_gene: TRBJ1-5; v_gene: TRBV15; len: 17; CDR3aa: CATSRGTGGGGHQPQHF; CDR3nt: TGTGCCACCAGCAGAGGGACAGGGGGCGGTGGGCATCAGCCCCAGCATTTT
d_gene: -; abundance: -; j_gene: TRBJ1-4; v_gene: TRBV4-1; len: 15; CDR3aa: CASRIGTGAMEKLFF; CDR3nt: TGCGCCAGCAGAATCGGTACGGGTGCGATGGAAAAACTGTTTTTT
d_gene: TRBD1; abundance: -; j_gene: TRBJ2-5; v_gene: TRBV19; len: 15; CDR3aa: CASSPGDRGVETQYF; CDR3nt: TGTGCCAGTAGTCCGGGAGACAGGGGGGTAGAGACCCAGTACTTC
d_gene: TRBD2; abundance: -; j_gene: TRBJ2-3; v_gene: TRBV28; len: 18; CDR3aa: CASSSIPGLAEDTDTQYF; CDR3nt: TGTGCCAGCAGTTCTATCCCCGGACTAGCGGAGGACACAGATACGCAGTATTTT
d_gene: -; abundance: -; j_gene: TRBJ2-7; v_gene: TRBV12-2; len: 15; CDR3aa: CASRKWGLPSYEQYF; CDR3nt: TGTGCAAGTCGCAAATGGGGACTACCATCCTACGAGCAGTACTTC
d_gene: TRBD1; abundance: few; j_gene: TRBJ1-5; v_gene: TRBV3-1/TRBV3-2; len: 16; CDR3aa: CASSQSDRGPHQPQHF; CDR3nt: TGTGCCAGCAGCCAATCCGACAGGGGGCCCCATCAGCCCCAGCATTTT
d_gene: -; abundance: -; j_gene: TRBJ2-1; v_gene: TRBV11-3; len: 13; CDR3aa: CASSLGANNEQFF; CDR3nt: TGTGCCAGCTCATTAGGGGCAAACAATGAGCAGTTCTTC
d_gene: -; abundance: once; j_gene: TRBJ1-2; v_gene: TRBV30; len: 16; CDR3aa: CASSRPSPHRDYGYTF; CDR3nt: TGTGCCTCCTCCCGGCCCTCCCCTCACAGGGACTATGGCTACACCTTC
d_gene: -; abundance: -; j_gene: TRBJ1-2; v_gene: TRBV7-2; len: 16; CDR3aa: CASSFPQEAKSYGYTF; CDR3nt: TGTGCCAGCAGCTTTCCGCAGGAAGCTAAAAGCTATGGCTACACCTTC
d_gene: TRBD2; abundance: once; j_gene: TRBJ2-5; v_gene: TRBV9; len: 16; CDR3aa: CASSPGTSANQETQYF; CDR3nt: TGTGCCAGCAGCCCTGGGACTAGCGCCAACCAAGAGACCCAGTACTTC
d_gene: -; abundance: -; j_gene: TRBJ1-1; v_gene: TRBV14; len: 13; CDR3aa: CASSQVISTEAFF; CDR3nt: TGTGCCAGCAGCCAAGTAATTTCCACTGAAGCTTTCTTT
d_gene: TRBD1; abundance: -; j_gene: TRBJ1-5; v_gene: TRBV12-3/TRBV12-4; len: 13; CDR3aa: CASSSQGDQPQHF; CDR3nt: TGTGCCAGCAGTTCTCAGGGGGATCAGCCCCAGCATTTT
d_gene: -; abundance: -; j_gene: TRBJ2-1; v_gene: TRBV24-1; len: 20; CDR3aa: CATSDEGLGSSALSYNEQFF; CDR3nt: TGTGCCACCAGTGATGAGGGTCTTGGGTCTAGCGCCCTTTCCTACAATGAGCAGTTCTTC
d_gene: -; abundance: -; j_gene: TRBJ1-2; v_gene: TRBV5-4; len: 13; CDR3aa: CASTTGFGYGYTF; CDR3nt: TGTGCCAGCACCACAGGGTTCGGCTATGGCTACACCTTC
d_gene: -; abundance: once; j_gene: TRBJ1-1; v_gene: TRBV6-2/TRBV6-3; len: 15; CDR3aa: CASSIPPRSNTEAFF; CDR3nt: TGTGCCAGCAGCATCCCCCCGCGGAGCAACACTGAAGCTTTCTTT
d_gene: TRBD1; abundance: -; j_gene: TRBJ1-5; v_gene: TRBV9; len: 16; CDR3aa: CASSVRHTGDYQPQHF; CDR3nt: TGTGCCAGCAGCGTAAGGCATACAGGGGATTATCAGCCCCAGCATTTT
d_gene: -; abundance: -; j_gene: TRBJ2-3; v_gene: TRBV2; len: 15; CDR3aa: CASSEVLIGTDTQYF; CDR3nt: TGTGCCAGCAGTGAGGTTTTGATAGGCACAGATACGCAGTATTTT
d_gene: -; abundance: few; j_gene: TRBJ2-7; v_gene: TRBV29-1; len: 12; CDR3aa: CSVGRDSYEQYF; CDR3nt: TGCAGCGTTGGCAGGGACTCCTACGAGCAGTACTTC
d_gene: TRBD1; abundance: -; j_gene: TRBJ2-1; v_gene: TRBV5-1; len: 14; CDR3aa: CASMTGGSYNEQFF; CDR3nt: TGCGCCAGCATGACAGGGGGTTCCTACAATGAGCAGTTCTTC
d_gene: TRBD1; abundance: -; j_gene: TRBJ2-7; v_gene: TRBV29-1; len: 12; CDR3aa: CSVGQGTYEQYF; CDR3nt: TGCAGCGTCGGACAGGGGACCTACGAGCAGTACTTC
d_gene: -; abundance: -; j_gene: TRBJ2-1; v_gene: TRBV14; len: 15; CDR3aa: CASSQAGLSYNEQFF; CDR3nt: TGTGCCAGCAGCCAAGCAGGATTATCCTACAATGAGCAGTTCTTC
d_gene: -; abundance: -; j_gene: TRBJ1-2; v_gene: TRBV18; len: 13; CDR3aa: CASSQTVTEGYTF; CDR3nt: TGTGCCAGCTCCCAAACGGTTACCGAAGGCTACACCTTC
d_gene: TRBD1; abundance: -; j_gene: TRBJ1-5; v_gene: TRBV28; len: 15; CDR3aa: CASSSPGTGIQPQHF; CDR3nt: TGTGCCAGCAGTTCCCCCGGGACAGGTATTCAGCCCCAGCATTTT
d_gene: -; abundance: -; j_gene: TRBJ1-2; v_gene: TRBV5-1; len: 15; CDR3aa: CASSSASTESYGYTF; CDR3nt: TGCGCCAGCAGCTCCGCATCGACGGAGTCCTATGGCTACACCTTC
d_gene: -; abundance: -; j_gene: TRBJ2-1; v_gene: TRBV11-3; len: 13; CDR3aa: CASSVSQDTEQFF; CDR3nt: TGTGCCAGCAGTGTGAGTCAGGACACTGAGCAGTTCTTC
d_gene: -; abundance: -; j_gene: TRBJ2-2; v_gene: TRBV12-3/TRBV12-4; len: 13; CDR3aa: CASSFGVTGELFF; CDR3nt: TGTGCCAGCAGTTTCGGGGTCACCGGGGAGCTGTTTTTT
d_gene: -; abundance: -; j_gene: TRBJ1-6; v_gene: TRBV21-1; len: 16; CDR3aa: CASSKVRRTGLEGLHF; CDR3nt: TGTGCCAGCAGCAAAGTTCGGAGGACAGGACTGGAAGGCCTCCACTTT
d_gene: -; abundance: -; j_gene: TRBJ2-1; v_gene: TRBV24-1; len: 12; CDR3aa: CATSSGYNEQFF; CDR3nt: TGTGCCACCAGTTCCGGCTACAATGAGCAGTTCTTC
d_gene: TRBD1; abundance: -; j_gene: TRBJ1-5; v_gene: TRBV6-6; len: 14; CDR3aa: CASRQGQGGWPQHF; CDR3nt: TGTGCCAGCAGGCAAGGACAGGGCGGATGGCCCCAGCATTTT
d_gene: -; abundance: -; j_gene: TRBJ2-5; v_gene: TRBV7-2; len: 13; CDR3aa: CASSLSLAATQYF; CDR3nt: TGTGCCAGCAGCTTAAGTCTAGCCGCAACCCAGTACTTC
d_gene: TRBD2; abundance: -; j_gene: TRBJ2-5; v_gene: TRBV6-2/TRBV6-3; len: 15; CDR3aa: CASSASGRLSATQYF; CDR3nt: TGTGCCAGCAGTGCTAGCGGGAGGCTTTCCGCGACCCAGTACTTC
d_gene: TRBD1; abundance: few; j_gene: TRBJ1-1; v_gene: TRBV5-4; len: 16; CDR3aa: CASSSGQGRRNTEAFF; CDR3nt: TGTGCCAGCAGCTCCGGACAGGGGAGGCGGAACACTGAAGCTTTCTTT